A selection of T cell receptor beta chains follows, all from one sample in a study of control samples from healthy donors and cancer patients. The data were produced by immunoSEQ multiplex PCR, yet TCRdb's version contains in-frame clones alone and is incomplete. The sample records 95,000 to 150,000 clones, more than 70% being singletons. Source material: blood. These receptors were collected from a man aged 55 to 70 in good health. The CDR3 runs from the conserved cysteine through the conserved F or W. Fields, in order: D gene, V gene, clone size, J gene, CDR3 DNA, CDR3 protein. D genes are given only for firm matches. Clone size appears in some rows only: once, few, many, or a class for an expanded clone.

D: -; V: TRBV6-5; size: -; J: TRBJ2-3; DNA: TGTGCCAGCCGCCCGGCAGGCACAGATACGCAGTATTTT; CDR3: CASRPAGTDTQYF
D: -; V: TRBV10-3; size: once; J: TRBJ1-3; DNA: TGTGCCATCAGTGAGCCCATTGGGGAAAGCTCTGGAAACACCATATATTTT; CDR3: CAISEPIGESSGNTIYF
D: TRBD1; V: TRBV18; size: -; J: TRBJ1-6; DNA: TGTGCCAGCTCACCAAAGACAGGGGGACTTAATTCACCCCTCCACTTT; CDR3: CASSPKTGGLNSPLHF
D: -; V: TRBV28; size: -; J: TRBJ2-3; DNA: TGTGCCAGCAGTTTACTCTGGGCAGATACGCAGTATTTT; CDR3: CASSLLWADTQYF
D: -; V: TRBV24-1; size: -; J: TRBJ1-2; DNA: TGTGCCACCAGTGATCCACGAGGGACGAGTAATGGCTACACCTTC; CDR3: CATSDPRGTSNGYTF
D: TRBD1; V: TRBV18; size: -; J: TRBJ1-3; DNA: TGTGCCAGCTCACTAGACAGGGGGCTTGGAAACACCATATATTTT; CDR3: CASSLDRGLGNTIYF
D: -; V: TRBV25-1; size: -; J: TRBJ1-1; DNA: TGTGCCAGCAACCCGGGGTGGAGCACTGAAGCTTTCTTT; CDR3: CASNPGWSTEAFF
D: -; V: TRBV30; size: -; J: TRBJ1-6; DNA: TGTGCCTGGAGAGGGAATGGTTCACCCCTCCACTTT; CDR3: CAWRGNGSPLHF
D: TRBD2; V: TRBV11-2; size: -; J: TRBJ2-7; DNA: TGTGCCAGCAGCTTTTCCCTGGGACTAGGGGGGGAGCAGTACTTC; CDR3: CASSFSLGLGGEQYF
D: -; V: TRBV28; size: -; J: TRBJ1-1; DNA: TGTGCCAGCCGTGGGGGTTCTGAAGCTTTCTTT; CDR3: CASRGGSEAFF
D: TRBD1; V: TRBV7-9; size: -; J: TRBJ1-1; DNA: TGTGCCAGCAGCCGAGAGGTGGGAGTAGGGGGCGTTGAAGCTTTCTTT; CDR3: CASSREVGVGGVEAFF
D: -; V: TRBV24-1; size: -; J: TRBJ2-7; DNA: TGTGCCACCAGTGATTCTGGGATTAACTACGAGCAGTACTTC; CDR3: CATSDSGINYEQYF
D: TRBD1; V: TRBV18; size: -; J: TRBJ1-6; DNA: TGTGCCAGCTCCAAGACAGGGGGCGCGGATTCACCCCTCCACTTT; CDR3: CASSKTGGADSPLHF
D: TRBD1; V: TRBV28; size: -; J: TRBJ1-2; DNA: TGTGCCAGCAGTATCAAAGCGCTGGGACAGGGTCACTACACCTTC; CDR3: CASSIKALGQGHYTF
D: -; V: TRBV6-5; size: -; J: TRBJ2-2; DNA: TGTGCCAGCATTTGGGGGGAGAACACCGGGGAGCTGTTTTTT; CDR3: CASIWGENTGELFF
D: -; V: TRBV5-1; size: -; J: TRBJ1-5; DNA: TGCGCCAGCAGCTTGTTTGTGGTTATGAGCAATCAGCCCCAGCATTTT; CDR3: CASSLFVVMSNQPQHF
D: -; V: TRBV30; size: -; J: TRBJ1-5; DNA: TGTGCCTGGAGTGTTATCGCTTCGGGGGGCGGTCAGCCCCAGCATTTT; CDR3: CAWSVIASGGGQPQHF
D: -; V: TRBV6-5; size: -; J: TRBJ1-4; DNA: TGTGCCAGCAGTCGGACAGTTGAAAAACTGTTTTTT; CDR3: CASSRTVEKLFF
D: -; V: TRBV19; size: -; J: TRBJ1-6; DNA: TGTGCCAGTAGCGGCGCCTATAATTCACCCCTCCACTTT; CDR3: CASSGAYNSPLHF
D: -; V: TRBV4-3; size: -; J: TRBJ1-2; DNA: TGCGCCAGCAGCCAAGAGGGGGGCTTGGGCGTCTATGGCTACACCTTC; CDR3: CASSQEGGLGVYGYTF
D: -; V: TRBV11-3; size: -; J: TRBJ2-2; DNA: TGTGCCAGCAGCCAAGCCGGGACTAACACCGGGGAGCTGTTTTTT; CDR3: CASSQAGTNTGELFF
D: -; V: TRBV28; size: -; J: TRBJ1-1; DNA: TGTGCCAGCAGTTTTGGGACGTCCTCATCCTTCGAAGCTTTCTTT; CDR3: CASSFGTSSSFEAFF
D: TRBD1; V: TRBV19; size: -; J: TRBJ1-6; DNA: TGTGCCGGGGGGACAGGGGCATCCCATTATAATTCACCCCTCCACTTT; CDR3: CAGGTGASHYNSPLHF
D: TRBD1; V: TRBV4-3; size: -; J: TRBJ1-4; DNA: TGCGCCAGCAGCCAAGGTGGGACAGGGAATGAAAAACTGTTTTTT; CDR3: CASSQGGTGNEKLFF
D: TRBD2; V: TRBV5-4; size: -; J: TRBJ2-7; DNA: TGTGCCAGCAGCTTGGCGGGGGGGGGCGCCTACGAGCAGTACTTC; CDR3: CASSLAGGGAYEQYF
D: TRBD1; V: TRBV3-1/TRBV3-2; size: -; J: TRBJ2-7; DNA: TGTGCCAGCAGCCATGCCTCCGGTTGGACAGGGATGGACGAGCAGTACTTC; CDR3: CASSHASGWTGMDEQYF
D: -; V: TRBV6-6; size: -; J: TRBJ2-7; DNA: TGTGCCAGCAGTTACTCGGACTCCAGCGGGTGGGAGCAGTACTTC; CDR3: CASSYSDSSGWEQYF
D: TRBD1; V: TRBV30; size: few; J: TRBJ1-1; DNA: TGTGCCTTACGACCACAGACAGGGATGAACACTGAAGCTTTCTTT; CDR3: CALRPQTGMNTEAFF
D: TRBD2; V: TRBV18; size: few; J: TRBJ2-1; DNA: TGTGCCAGCTCCCTCGGGACTAGCGGGGAGGAAAAGCAGTTCTTC; CDR3: CASSLGTSGEEKQFF
D: -; V: TRBV25-1; size: -; J: TRBJ2-3; DNA: TGTGCCAGCAGTGATGGGGGCATGGGGGTTACAGATACGCAGTATTTT; CDR3: CASSDGGMGVTDTQYF
D: TRBD1; V: TRBV5-4; size: -; J: TRBJ2-5; DNA: TGTGCCAGCAGCCCTCGGACAGGCTACCAAGAGACCCAGTACTTC; CDR3: CASSPRTGYQETQYF
D: -; V: TRBV28; size: -; J: TRBJ1-3; DNA: TGTGCCAGCAGAATAGGACACAGTGGAAACACCATATATTTT; CDR3: CASRIGHSGNTIYF
D: TRBD1; V: TRBV27; size: -; J: TRBJ2-7; DNA: TGTGCCAGCAGTTTAGGGACAGGGCCAGGGGAGCAGTACTTC; CDR3: CASSLGTGPGEQYF
D: TRBD1; V: TRBV9; size: -; J: TRBJ2-3; DNA: TGTGCCAGCAGCTTGACAGGGGGTTCTTCCACAGATACGCAGTATTTT; CDR3: CASSLTGGSSTDTQYF
D: -; V: TRBV19; size: -; J: TRBJ2-2; DNA: TGTGCCAGTAGTCCTCGGCCGGTTCGAACCGGAGGCGCCGGGGAGCTGTTTTTT; CDR3: CASSPRPVRTGGAGELFF
D: -; V: TRBV18; size: -; J: TRBJ1-4; DNA: TGTGCCAGCTCACCCCCGACAGCGGATGAAAAACTGTTTTTT; CDR3: CASSPPTADEKLFF
D: -; V: TRBV7-2; size: -; J: TRBJ1-2; DNA: TGTGCCAGCAGCTTAAACCCCTCCTTC; CDR3: CASSLNPSF
D: -; V: TRBV4-2; size: -; J: TRBJ1-5; DNA: TGTGCCAGCAGTCACGCCCCGTCCCCAAGCTCGGGGCCCCAGCATTTT; CDR3: CASSHAPSPSSGPQHF
D: -; V: TRBV11-3; size: -; J: TRBJ1-1; DNA: TGTGCCAGCAGCTTAGGGGCCCGCACTGAAGCTTTCTTT; CDR3: CASSLGARTEAFF
D: TRBD1; V: TRBV18; size: -; J: TRBJ2-3; DNA: TGTGCCAGCTCACCAGTAACAGGGGGATCCACAGATACGCAGTATTTT; CDR3: CASSPVTGGSTDTQYF